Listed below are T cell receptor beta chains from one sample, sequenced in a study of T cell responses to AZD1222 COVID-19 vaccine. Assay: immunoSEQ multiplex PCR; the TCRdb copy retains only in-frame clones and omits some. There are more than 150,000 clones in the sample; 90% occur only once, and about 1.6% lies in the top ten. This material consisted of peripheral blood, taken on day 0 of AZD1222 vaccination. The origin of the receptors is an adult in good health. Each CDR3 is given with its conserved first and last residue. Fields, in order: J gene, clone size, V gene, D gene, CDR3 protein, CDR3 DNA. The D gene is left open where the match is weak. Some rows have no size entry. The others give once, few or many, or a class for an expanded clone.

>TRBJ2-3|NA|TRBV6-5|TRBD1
CASSYQGQGATDTQYF
TGTGCCAGCAGTTACCAAGGACAGGGGGCGACAGATACGCAGTATTTT
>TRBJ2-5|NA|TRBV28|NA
CASISPATQTQYF
TGTGCCAGCATCTCACCCGCCACTCAAACCCAGTACTTC
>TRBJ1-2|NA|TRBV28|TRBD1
CATGTGPFGYTF
TGTGCCACCGGGACAGGACCTTTTGGCTACACCTTC
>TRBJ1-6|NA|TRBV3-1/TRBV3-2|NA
CASSLTSTYSPLHF
TGTGCCAGCAGCCTGACATCTACTTATTCACCCCTCCACTTT
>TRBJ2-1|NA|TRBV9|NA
CASSVAEETGEQFF
TGTGCCAGCAGCGTAGCTGAGGAGACGGGTGAGCAGTTCTTC
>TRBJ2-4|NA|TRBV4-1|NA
CASSQDPPVQYF
TGCGCCAGCAGCCAAGATCCCCCGGTGCAGTACTTC
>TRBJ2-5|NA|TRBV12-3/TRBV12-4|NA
CASSTQGEETQYF
TGTGCCAGCAGTACCCAGGGAGAAGAGACCCAGTACTTC
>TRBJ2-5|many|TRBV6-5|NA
CASAFESGAAETQYF
TGTGCCAGCGCGTTTGAGTCGGGGGCCGCTGAGACCCAGTACTTC
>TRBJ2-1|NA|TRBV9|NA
CASSVAASASSYNEQFF
TGTGCCAGCAGCGTAGCCGCTAGCGCCAGCTCCTACAATGAGCAGTTCTTC
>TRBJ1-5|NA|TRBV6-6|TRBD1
CASSYSGGQGNQPQHF
TGTGCCAGCAGTTACTCGGGGGGACAGGGGAATCAGCCCCAGCATTTT
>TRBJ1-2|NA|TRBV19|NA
CASSRPQQGTYGYTF
TGTGCCAGTAGTCGACCACAACAGGGTACCTATGGCTACACCTTC
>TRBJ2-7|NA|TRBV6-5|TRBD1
CASSYSRQGHEQYF
TGTGCCAGCAGTTACTCGAGACAGGGTCACGAGCAGTACTTC